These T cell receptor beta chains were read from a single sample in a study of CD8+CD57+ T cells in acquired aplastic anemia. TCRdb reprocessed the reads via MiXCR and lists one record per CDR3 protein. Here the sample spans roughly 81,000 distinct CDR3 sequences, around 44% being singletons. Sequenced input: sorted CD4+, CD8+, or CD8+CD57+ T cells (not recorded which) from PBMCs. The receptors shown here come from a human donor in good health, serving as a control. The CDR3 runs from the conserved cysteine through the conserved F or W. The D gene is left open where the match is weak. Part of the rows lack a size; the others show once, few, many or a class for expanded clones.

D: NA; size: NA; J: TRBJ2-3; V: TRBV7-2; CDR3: CASSRGVTDTQYF; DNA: TGTGCCAGCAGCAGAGGAGTCACAGATACGCAGTATTTT
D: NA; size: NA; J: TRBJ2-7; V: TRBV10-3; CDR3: CAIGQDPYEQYF; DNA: TGTGCCATCGGTCAGGACCCCTACGAGCAGTACTTC
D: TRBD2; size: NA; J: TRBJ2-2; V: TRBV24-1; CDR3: CATKAGSNTGELFF; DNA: TGTGCCACCAAAGCGGGATCAAACACCGGGGAGCTGTTTTTT
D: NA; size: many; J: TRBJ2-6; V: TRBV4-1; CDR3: CASSQSEVSGANVLTF; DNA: TGCGCCAGCAGCCAAAGTGAGGTCTCTGGGGCCAACGTCCTGACTTTC
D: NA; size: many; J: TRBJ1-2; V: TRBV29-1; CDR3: CSVEDQDHPDSYGYTF; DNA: TGCAGCGTTGAAGATCAGGACCACCCTGATTCCTATGGCTACACCTTC
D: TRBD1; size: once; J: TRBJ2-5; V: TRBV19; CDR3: CASRDRDQETQYF; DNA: TGTGCCAGCAGAGACAGGGACCAAGAGACCCAGTACTTC
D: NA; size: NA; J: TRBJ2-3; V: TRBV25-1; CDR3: CASSLGLAASTDTQYF; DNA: TGTGCCAGCAGTTTGGGGCTAGCTGCTAGCACAGATACGCAGTATTTT
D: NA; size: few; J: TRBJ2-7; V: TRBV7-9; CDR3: CASSWGLSYEQYF; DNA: TGTGCCAGCAGCTGGGGACTCTCCTACGAGCAGTACTTC
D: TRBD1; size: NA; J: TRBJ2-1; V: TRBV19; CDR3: CASNISTGGVSLGEQFF; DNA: TGTGCCAGTAATATTTCGACAGGGGGCGTCTCTTTGGGGGAGCAGTTCTTC
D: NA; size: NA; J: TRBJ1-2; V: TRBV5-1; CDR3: CASSPRADSGYTF; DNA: TGCGCCAGCAGCCCGAGGGCAGACAGTGGCTACACCTTC
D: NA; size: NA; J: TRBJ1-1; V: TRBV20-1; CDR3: CSALKGQNTEAFF; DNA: TGCAGTGCCCTTAAGGGCCAGAACACTGAAGCTTTCTTT
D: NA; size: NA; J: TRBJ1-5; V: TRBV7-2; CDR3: CASSLAEPQPQHF; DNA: TGTGCCAGCAGCTTGGCCGAACCTCAGCCCCAGCATTTT
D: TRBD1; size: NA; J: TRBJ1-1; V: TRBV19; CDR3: CASSIATGLNTEAFF; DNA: TGTGCCAGTAGTATAGCGACAGGGTTGAACACTGAAGCTTTCTTT
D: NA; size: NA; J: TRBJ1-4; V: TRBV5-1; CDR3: CASSSSYPGGTSATNEKLFF; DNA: TGCGCCAGCAGTTCCTCCTACCCTGGAGGGACGTCTGCAACTAATGAAAAACTGTTTTTT
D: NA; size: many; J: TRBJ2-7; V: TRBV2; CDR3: CATWGVAYEQYF; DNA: TGTGCCACCTGGGGCGTCGCCTACGAGCAGTACTTC
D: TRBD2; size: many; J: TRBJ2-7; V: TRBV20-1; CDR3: CSAIGTSGREQYF; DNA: TGCAGTGCTATCGGGACTAGCGGGCGTGAGCAGTACTTC
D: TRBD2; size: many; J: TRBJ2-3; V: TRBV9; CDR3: CASSVDGGDSTDTQYF; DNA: TGTGCCAGCAGCGTAGACGGGGGGGACAGCACAGATACGCAGTATTTT
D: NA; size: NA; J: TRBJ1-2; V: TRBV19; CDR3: CASNKGDGYTF; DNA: TGTGCCAGTAACAAGGGGGATGGCTACACCTTC
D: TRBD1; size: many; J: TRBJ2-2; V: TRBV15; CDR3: CATSRWTGTTGELFF; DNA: TGTGCCACCAGCAGGTGGACAGGGACCACCGGGGAGCTGTTTTTT
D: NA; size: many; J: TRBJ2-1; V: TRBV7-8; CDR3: CASSNLGSYNEQFF; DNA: TGTGCCAGCAGCAACCTCGGCTCCTACAATGAGCAGTTCTTC
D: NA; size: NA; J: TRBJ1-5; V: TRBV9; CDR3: CASSVDDGGYNQPQHF; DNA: TGTGCCAGCAGCGTAGATGACGGGGGCTACAATCAGCCCCAGCATTTT
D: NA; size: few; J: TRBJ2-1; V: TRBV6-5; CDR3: CASSYSIGQSNEQFF; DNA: TGTGCCAGCAGTTACTCAATAGGACAAAGCAATGAGCAGTTCTTC
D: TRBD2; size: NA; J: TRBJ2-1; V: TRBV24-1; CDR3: CATEASGGPQEQFF; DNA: TGTGCCACCGAAGCTAGCGGGGGCCCCCAAGAGCAGTTCTTC
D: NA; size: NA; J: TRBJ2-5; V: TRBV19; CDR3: CASNGMPQETQYF; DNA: TGTGCCAGCAACGGGATGCCGCAAGAGACCCAGTACTTC
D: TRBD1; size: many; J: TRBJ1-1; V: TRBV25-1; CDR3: CASGTGNTEAFF; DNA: TGTGCCAGTGGGACAGGGAACACTGAAGCTTTCTTT
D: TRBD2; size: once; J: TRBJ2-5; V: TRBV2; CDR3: CASSVGSGGSQYF; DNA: TGTGCCAGCAGTGTGGGAAGCGGGGGGTCCCAGTACTTC
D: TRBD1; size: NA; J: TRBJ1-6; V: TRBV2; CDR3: CASSDRGDSPLHF; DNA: TGTGCCAGCAGTGACAGGGGGGATTCACCCCTCCACTTT
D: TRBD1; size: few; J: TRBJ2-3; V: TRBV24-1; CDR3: CATSDNRGRTDTQYF; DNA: TGTGCCACCAGTGACAACAGGGGGCGAACAGATACGCAGTATTTT
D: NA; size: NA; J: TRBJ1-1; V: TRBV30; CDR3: CAWSVKSTAAFF; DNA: TGTGCCTGGAGTGTAAAGTCCACTGCAGCTTTCTTT
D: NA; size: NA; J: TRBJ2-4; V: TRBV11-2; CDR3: CASSRTQGGLAKNIQYF; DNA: TGTGCCAGCAGCAGAACACAGGGGGGGCTAGCCAAAAACATTCAGTACTTC
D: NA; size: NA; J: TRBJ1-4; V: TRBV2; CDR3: CASSEWQGSEKLFF; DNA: TGTGCCAGCAGTGAATGGCAGGGGAGCGAAAAACTGTTTTTT
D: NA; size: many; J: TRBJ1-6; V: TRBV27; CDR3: CASGLKNSPLHF; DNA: TGTGCCTCGGGGCTAAAGAATTCACCCCTCCACTTT
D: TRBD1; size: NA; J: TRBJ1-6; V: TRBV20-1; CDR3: CSAVQQGTRNSPLHF; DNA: TGCAGTGCTGTACAACAGGGGACGCGGAATTCACCCCTCCACTTT
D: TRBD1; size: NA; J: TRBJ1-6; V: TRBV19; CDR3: CASSISKQGGSPLHF; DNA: TGTGCCAGTAGTATATCGAAACAGGGGGGTTCACCCCTCCACTTT
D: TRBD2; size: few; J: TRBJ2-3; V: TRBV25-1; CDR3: CASSALAGAGAGDTQYF; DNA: TGTGCCAGCAGTGCCCTAGCGGGAGCGGGAGCGGGTGATACGCAGTATTTT
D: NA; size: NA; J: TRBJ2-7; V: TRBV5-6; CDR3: CASSFPGSELYGQYF; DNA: TGTGCCAGCAGCTTCCCGGGGAGCGAACTCTACGGGCAGTACTTC
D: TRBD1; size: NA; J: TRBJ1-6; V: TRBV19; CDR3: CASSPTGDRSPLHF; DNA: TGTGCCAGTAGTCCGACAGGGGATCGTTCACCCCTCCACTTT
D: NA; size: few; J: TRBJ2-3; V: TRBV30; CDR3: CAWSSTGSSTDTQYF; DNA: TGTGCCTGGAGTTCCACAGGGTCTAGCACAGATACGCAGTATTTT
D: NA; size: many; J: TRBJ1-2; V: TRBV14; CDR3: CASSQGMGVGYTF; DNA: TGTGCCAGCAGCCAGGGCATGGGGGTCGGCTACACCTTC